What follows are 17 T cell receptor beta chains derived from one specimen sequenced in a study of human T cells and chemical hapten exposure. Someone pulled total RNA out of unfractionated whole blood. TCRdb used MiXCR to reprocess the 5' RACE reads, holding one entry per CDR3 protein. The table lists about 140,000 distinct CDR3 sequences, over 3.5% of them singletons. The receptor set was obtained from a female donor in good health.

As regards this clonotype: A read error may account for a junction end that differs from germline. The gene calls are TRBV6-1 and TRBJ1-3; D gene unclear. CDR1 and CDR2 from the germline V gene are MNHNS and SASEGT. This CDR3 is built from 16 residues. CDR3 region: CASSEFAGSSGNTMYF. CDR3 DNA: TGTGCCAGCAGTGAATTCGCCGGGAGCTCTGGAAACACCATGTATTTT.

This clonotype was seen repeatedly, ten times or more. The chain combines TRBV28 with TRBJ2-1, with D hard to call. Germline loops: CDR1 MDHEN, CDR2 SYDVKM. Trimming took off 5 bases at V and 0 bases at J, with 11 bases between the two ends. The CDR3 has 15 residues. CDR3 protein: CASSNLGNSYNEQFF. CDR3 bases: TGTGCCAGCAGTAATCTAGGTAACTCCTACAATGAGCAGTTCTTC.

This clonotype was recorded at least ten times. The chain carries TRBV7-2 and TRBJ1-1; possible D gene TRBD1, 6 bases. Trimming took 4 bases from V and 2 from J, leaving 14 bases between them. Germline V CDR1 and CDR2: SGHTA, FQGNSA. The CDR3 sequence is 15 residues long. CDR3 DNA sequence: TGTGCCAGCAGCTCCCTACAGGGAACTAACACTGAAGCTTTCTTT. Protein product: CASSSLQGTNTEAFF.

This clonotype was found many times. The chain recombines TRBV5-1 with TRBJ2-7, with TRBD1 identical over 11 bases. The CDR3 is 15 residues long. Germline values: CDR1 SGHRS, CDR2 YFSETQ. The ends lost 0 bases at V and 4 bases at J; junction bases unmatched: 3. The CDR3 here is CASSLAGQGGYEQYF. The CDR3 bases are TGCGCCAGCAGCTTGGCGGGACAGGGGGGATACGAGCAGTACTTC.

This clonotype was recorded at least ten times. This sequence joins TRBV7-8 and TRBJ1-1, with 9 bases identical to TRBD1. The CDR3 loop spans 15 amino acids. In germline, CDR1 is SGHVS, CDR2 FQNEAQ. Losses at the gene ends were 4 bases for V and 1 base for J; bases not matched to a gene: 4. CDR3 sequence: CASSSRTGANTEAFF. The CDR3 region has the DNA TGTGCCAGCAGCTCCCGGACAGGGGCGAACACTGAAGCTTTCTTT. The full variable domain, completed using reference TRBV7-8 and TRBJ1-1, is GAGVSQSPRYKVAKRGQDVALRCDPISGHVSLFWYQQALGQGPEFLTYFQNEAQLDKSGLPSDRFFAERPEGSVSTLKIQRTQQEDSAVYLCASSSRTGANTEAFFGQGTRLTVV.

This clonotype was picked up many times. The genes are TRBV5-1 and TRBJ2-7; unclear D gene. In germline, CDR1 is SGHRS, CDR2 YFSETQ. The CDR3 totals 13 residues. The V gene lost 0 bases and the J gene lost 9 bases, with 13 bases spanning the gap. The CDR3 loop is CASSLAGTSRQYF. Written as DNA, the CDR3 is TGCGCCAGCAGCTTGGCCGGCACTTCGCGGCAGTACTTC.

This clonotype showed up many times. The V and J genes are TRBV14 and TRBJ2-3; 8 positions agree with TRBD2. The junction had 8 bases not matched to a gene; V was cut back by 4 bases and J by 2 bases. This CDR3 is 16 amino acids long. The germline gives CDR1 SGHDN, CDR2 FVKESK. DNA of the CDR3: TGTGCCAGCAGCCCCATACGAGCGGGGGACACAGATACGCAGTATTTT. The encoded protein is CASSPIRAGDTDTQYF.

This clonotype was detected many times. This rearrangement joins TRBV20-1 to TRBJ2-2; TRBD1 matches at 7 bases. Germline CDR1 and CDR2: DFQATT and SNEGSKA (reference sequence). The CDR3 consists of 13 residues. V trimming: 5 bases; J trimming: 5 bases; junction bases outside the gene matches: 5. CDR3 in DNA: TGCAGTGCTCCTTACAGGGGAACCGGGGAGCTGTTTTTT. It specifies CSAPYRGTGELFF.

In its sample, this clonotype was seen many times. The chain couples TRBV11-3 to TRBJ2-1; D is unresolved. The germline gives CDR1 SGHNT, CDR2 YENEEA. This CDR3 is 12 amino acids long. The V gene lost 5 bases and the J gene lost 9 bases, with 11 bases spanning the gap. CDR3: CASSRGSGEQFF. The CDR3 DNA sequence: TGTGCCAGCAGCCGCGGATCGGGTGAGCAGTTCTTC.

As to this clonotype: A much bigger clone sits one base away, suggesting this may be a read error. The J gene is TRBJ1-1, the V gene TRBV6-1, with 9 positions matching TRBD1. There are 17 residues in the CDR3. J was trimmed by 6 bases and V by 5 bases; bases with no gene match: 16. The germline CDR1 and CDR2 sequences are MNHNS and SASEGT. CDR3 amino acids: CASSKLVGQGRRPEAFF. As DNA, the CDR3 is TGTGCCAGCAGTAAATTGGTGGGACAGGGTAGACGGCCTGAAGCTTTCTTT.

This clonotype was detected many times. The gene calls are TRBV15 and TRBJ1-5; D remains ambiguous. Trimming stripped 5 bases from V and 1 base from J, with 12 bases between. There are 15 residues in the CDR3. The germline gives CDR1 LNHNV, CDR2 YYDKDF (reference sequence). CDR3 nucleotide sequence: TGTGCCACCAGCGAATTCATGGGGAGCAATCAGCCCCAGCATTTT. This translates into CATSEFMGSNQPQHF.

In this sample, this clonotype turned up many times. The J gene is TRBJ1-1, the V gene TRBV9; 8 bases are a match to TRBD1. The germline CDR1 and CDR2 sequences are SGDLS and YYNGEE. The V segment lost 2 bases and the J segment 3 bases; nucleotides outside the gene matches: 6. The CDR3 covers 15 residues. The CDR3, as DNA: TGTGCCAGCAGCGTTAAGCAGGGGGCGGACACTGAAGCTTTCTTT. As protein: CASSVKQGADTEAFF.

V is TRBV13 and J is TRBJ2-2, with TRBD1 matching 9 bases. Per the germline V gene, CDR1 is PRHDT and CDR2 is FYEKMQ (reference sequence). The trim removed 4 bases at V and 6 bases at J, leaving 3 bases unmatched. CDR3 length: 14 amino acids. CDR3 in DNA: TGTGCCAGCAGCTGGGGACAGGGAGCCGGGGAGCTGTTTTTT. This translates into CASSWGQGAGELFF.

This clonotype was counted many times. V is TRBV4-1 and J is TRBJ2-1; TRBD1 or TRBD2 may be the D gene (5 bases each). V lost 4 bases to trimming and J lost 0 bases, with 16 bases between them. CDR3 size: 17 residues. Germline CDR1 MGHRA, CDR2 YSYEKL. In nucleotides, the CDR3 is TGCGCCAGCAGCCCCATCGGGACCTCGAGCTCCTACAATGAGCAGTTCTTC. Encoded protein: CASSPIGTSSSYNEQFF.

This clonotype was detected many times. The chain's CDR3 is CASSYSRESNQPQHF. In nucleotides, the CDR3 is TGTGCCAGCAGTTACTCGCGGGAGAGCAATCAGCCCCAGCATTTT. This chain joins TRBV6-5 and TRBJ1-5; D is undetermined. V lost 0 bases and J 1 base, leaving 7 bases between the germline ends. Germline V gene data show CDR1 as MNHEY and CDR2 as SVGAGI. CDR3 size: 15 residues.

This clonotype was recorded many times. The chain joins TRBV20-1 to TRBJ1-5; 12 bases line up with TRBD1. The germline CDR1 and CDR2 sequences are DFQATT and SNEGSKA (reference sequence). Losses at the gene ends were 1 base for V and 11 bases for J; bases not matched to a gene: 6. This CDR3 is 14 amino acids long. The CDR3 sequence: CSARVGTGGPAQHF. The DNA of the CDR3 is TGCAGTGCTAGAGTCGGGACAGGGGGCCCAGCCCAGCATTTT.

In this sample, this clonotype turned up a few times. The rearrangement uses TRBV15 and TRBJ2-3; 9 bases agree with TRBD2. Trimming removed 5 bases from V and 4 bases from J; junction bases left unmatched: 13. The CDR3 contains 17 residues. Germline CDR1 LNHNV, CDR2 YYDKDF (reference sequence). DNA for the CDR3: TGTGCCACCAGCCGCCTGATGGGCGGGGGGGCCTCAGATACGCAGTATTTT. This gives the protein CATSRLMGGGASDTQYF.